The clone carrying this TCR beta chain has at least ten counts. Its antigen remains unknown. The PCR used 60 Vbeta and 13 Jbeta primers. Profiled with immunoSEQ multiplex PCR; TCRdb holds only in-frame clones, not every one. The table has about 150,000 clones, around 84% seen once. This record comes from a study of cytomegalovirus exposure and HLA in healthy donors. Study outcomes and limitations: Under in vitro conditions, three CMV-associated chains were confirmed as specific for CMV antigens. The study flagged some 170 TCR beta chains as cytomegalovirus-associated. TRBV6-2, TRBV6-3 and some other V segments were excluded as indistinguishable.

The CDR3 runs 11 residues. After removal of 5 bases from V and 10 bases from J, the junction contained 3 bases not matched to a gene. Germline CDR1 and CDR2: MNHEY and SVGAGI. The chain links TRBV6-5 to TRBJ1-1; 8 bases map to TRBD1. This TCR came from a woman in her forties in good health and CMV-seropositive. The sequenced sample was PBMCs. The CDR3 bases are TGTGCCAGCAGTGACGGGACAGGAGCTTTCTTT. Its translation: CASSDGTGAFF.